This T cell receptor (beta chain) was sequenced during a study of T cell responses to AZD1222 COVID-19 vaccine. Study results and limitations: A rise in Spike-specific TCR breadth and depth followed two AZD1222 doses. Recipients of AZD1222 seropositive at baseline numbered only 5 or 6. Spike regions recognized by vaccine-associated CD4 TCRs spanned the protein, led by 160-218 and 743-854. Within unmutated variant regions lay the reported targets of nearly half of spike-specific TCRs.

A note on this clone: Its matching antigen is unknown.

The repertoire was sequenced with immunoSEQ multiplex PCR; TCRdb's copy has only in-frame clones and lacks some. The sample includes over 15,000 clones, 80% of them seen just once. With 9 bases removed from V and 4 bases from J, the gap between germline ends came to 10 bases. The length of the CDR3 is 13 residues. The source material was peripheral blood, sampled 28 days after the second AZD1222 dose. The sequence was collected from an adult who received the AZD1222 COVID-19 vaccine. The chain couples TRBV12-3 or TRBV12-4 to TRBJ1-6, with D perhaps matching TRBD1 (6 bases). The CDR3 DNA reads TGTGCCAGTAAAACAGGGTATAATTCACCCCTCCACTTT. Amino acid sequence: CASKTGYNSPLHF.